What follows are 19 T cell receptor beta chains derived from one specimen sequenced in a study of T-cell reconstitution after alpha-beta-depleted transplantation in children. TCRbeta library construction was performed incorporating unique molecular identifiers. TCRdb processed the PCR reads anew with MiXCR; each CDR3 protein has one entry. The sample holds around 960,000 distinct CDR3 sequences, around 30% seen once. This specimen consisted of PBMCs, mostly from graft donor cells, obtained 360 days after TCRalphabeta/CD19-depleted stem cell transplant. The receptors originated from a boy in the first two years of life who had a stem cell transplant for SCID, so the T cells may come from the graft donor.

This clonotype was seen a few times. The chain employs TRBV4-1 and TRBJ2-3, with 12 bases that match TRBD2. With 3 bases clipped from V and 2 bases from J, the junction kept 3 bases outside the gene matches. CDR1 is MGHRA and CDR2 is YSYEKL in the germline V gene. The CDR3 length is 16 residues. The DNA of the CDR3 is TGCGCCAGCAGCCAGACTAGCGGGGGATCCACAGATACGCAGTATTTT. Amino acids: CASSQTSGGSTDTQYF.

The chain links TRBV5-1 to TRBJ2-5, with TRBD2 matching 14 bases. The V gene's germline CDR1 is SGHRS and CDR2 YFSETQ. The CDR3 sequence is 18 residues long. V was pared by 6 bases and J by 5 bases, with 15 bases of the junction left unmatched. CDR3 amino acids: CASNLGLAGGKSRETQYF. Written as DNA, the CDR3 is TGCGCCAGCAACCTAGGACTAGCGGGGGGCAAATCCCGGGAGACCCAGTACTTC.

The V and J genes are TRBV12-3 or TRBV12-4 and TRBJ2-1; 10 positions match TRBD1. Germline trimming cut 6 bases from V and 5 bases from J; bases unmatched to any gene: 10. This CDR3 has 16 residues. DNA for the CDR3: TGTGCCAGCAGCCTCCCCCGCGGGACAGGGGACAATGAGCAGTTCTTC. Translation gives CASSLPRGTGDNEQFF.

Here the CDR3 reads CATRGLALNTGELFF. The CDR3 DNA is TGTGCCACCCGAGGGCTAGCGCTCAACACCGGGGAGCTGTTTTTT. This sequence joins TRBV12-3 or TRBV12-4 and TRBJ2-2; a weak D match, TRBD2 (6 bases). This CDR3 region has 15 residues. V was clipped by 10 bases and J by 2 bases, with 17 bases between them.

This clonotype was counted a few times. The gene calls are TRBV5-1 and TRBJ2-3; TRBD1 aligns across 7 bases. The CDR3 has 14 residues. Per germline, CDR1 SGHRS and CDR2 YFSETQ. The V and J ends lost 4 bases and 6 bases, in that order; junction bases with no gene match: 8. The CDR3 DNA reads TGCGCCAGCAGCCCAACACAGGGGATCGATACGCAGTATTTT. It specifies CASSPTQGIDTQYF.

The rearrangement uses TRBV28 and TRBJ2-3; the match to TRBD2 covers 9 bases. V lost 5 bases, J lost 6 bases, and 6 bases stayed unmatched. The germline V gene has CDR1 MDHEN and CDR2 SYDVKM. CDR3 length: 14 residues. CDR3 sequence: CASSRLAARDTQYF. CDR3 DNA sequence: TGTGCCAGCAGTCGACTAGCGGCAAGGGATACGCAGTATTTT.

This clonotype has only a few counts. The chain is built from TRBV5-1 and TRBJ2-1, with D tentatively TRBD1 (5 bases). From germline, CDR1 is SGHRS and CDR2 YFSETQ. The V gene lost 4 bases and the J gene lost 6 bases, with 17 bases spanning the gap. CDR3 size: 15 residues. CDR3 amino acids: CASSLMDIVSNEQFF. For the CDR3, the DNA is TGCGCCAGCAGCCTAATGGACATTGTAAGCAATGAGCAGTTCTTC.

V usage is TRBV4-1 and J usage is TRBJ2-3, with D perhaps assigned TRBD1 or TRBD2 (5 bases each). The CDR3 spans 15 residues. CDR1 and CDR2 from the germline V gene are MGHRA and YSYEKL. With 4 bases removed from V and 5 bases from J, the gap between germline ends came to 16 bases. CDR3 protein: CASSPPGGLEDTQYF. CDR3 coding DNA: TGCGCCAGCAGCCCCCCTGGGGGTCTGGAAGATACGCAGTATTTT.

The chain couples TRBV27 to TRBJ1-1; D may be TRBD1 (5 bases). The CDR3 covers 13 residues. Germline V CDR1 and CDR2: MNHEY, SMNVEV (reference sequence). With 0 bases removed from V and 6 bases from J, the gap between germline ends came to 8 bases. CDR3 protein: CASSLSGGAEAFF. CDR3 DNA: TGTGCCAGCAGTTTATCTGGGGGTGCTGAAGCTTTCTTT.

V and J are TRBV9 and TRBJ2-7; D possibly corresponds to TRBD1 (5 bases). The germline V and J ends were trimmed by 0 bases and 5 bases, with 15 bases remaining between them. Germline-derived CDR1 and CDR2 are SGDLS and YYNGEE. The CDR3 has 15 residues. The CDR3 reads CASSVGAWGRDEQYF. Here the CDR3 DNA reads TGTGCCAGCAGCGTAGGGGCGTGGGGCAGGGACGAGCAGTACTTC.

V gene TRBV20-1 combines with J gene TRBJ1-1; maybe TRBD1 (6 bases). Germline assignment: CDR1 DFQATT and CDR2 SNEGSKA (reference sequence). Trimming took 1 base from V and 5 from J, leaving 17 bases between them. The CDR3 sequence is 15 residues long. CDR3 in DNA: TGCAGTGCTAGAGCGTCCCGGGGGCGCGGGACTGAAGCTTTCTTT. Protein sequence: CSARASRGRGTEAFF.

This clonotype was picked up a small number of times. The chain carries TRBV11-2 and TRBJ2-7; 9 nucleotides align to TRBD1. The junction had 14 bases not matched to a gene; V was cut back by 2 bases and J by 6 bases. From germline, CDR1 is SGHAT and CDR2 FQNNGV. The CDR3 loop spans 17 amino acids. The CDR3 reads CASSLYFARDRVSEQYF. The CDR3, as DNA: TGTGCCAGCAGCTTATATTTTGCGAGGGACAGGGTATCCGAGCAGTACTTC.

The CDR3 sequence: CAWSGQGAGEQYF. In DNA form, the CDR3 reads TGTGCCTGGAGTGGACAGGGGGCGGGGGAGCAGTACTTC. The V call is TRBV30, the J call TRBJ2-7, with TRBD1 identical over 10 bases. Germline V gives CDR1 GTSNPN, CDR2 SVGIG (reference sequence). V gave up 1 base and J gave up 7 bases; unmatched junction bases: 4. The CDR3 covers 13 residues.

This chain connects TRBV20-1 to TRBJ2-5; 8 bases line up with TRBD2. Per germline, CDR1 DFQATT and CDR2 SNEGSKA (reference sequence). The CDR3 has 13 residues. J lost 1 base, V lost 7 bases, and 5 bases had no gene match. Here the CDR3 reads CSVNGGAQETQYF. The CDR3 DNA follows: TGCAGTGTAAACGGGGGGGCCCAAGAGACCCAGTACTTC.

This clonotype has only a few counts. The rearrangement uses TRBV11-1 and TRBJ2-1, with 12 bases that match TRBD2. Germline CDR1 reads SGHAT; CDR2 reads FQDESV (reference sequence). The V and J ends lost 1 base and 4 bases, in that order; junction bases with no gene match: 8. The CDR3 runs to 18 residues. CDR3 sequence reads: CASSLVAFTSGGYNEQFF. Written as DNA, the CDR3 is TGTGCCAGCAGCTTAGTCGCCTTTACTAGCGGGGGGTACAATGAGCAGTTCTTC.

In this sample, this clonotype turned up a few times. The CDR3: CASSQVLRGYEQYF. The CDR3 DNA sequence: TGTGCCAGCAGCCAAGTCCTAAGAGGCTACGAGCAGTACTTC. This chain connects TRBV4-2 to TRBJ2-7; D unclear. The CDR3 covers 14 residues. Germline loops: CDR1 LGHNA, CDR2 YNFKEQ. Trimming removed 1 base from V and 3 bases from J, with 10 bases in between.

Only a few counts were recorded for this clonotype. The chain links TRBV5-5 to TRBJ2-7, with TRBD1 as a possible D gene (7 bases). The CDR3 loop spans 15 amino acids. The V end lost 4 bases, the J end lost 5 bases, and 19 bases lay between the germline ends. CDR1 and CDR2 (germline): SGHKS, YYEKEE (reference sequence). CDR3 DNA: TGTGCCAGCAGCGAATCGGACAGGTCTAGCGACGAGCAGTACTTC. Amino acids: CASSESDRSSDEQYF.

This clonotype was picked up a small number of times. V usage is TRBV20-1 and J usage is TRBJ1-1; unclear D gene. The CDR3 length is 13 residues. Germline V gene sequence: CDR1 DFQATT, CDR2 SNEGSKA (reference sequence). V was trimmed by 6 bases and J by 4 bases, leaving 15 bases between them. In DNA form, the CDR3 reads TGCAGTGCCCTTGGCACTTACATCACTGAAGCTTTCTTT. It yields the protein CSALGTYITEAFF.

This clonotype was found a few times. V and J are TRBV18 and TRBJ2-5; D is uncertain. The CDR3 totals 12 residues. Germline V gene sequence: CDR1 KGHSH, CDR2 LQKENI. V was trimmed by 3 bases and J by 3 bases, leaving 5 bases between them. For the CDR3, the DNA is TGTGCCAGCTCACCCCGGAAAGAGACCCAGTACTTC. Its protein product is CASSPRKETQYF. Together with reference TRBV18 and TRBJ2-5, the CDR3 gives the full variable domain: NAGVMQNPRHLVRRRGQEARLRCSPMKGHSHVYWYRQLPEEGLKFMVYLQKENIIDESGMPKERFSAEFPKEGPSILRIQQVVRGDSAAYFCASSPRKETQYFGPGTRLLVL.